The sequence of this T cell receptor beta chain was determined in a study of blood T cells in healthy people across ages. A second PCR, run for about 7 to 11 cycles, used a sample-barcoded 5' primer plus a J-beta primer mix. MiXCR was run by TCRdb on the 5' RACE reads, yielding one entry per CDR3 protein. Of around 1,000,000 distinct CDR3 sequences listed, approximately 38% are singletons. Peripheral blood from each donor was collected in a volume of roughly 9.2 milliliters. The sample holds many counts of this clonotype. Trimming stripped 1 base from V and 6 bases from J, with 5 bases between. The CDR3 runs to 12 residues. Germline V gene sequence: CDR1 SGHTA, CDR2 FQGNSA.

The chain is built from TRBV7-2 and TRBJ2-3; unclear D gene. This TCR was recovered from a man between 18 and 29 years old in good health. Sequenced input: blood. The CDR3 here is CASSLGMDTQYF. In nucleotides, the CDR3 is TGTGCCAGCAGCTTAGGGATGGATACGCAGTATTTT.